This T cell receptor beta chain originates from a study of OX40 agonist ivuxolimab in advanced cancers. With respect to the entire study: Ivuxolimab, which targeted the costimulatory receptor OX40 (CD134), was an agonistic, fully human IgG2 monoclonal antibody. The monotherapy dose-escalation portion (N of about 47 patients) of the phase I ivuxolimab trial is reported in the paper. Peripheral TCRbeta sequencing was intended to test whether TCR sequence diversity was altered and clonal T-cell expansion was caused by ivuxolimab. Intravenous ivuxolimab was administered to patients every 2 weeks at six dose levels: 0.01, 0.1, 0.3, 1.5, 3 and 10 mg/kg. A male proportion of 70% to 90% and a mean age of about 60 years, ranging from 23 to 79, were recorded for the dose-escalation cohort. Partial responses were achieved by three dose-escalation patients, of whom one had hepatocellular carcinoma and two had cutaneous melanoma. Of the approximately 53 patients in dose escalation, 19 had hepatocellular carcinoma, about 15 had melanoma, 9 had renal cell carcinoma and 9 had head and neck cancer. Patients were allowed to have had prior anti-PD-1, anti-PD-L1 or anti-CTLA-4 therapy, and 30% to 50% of the dose-escalation patients had previously received checkpoint inhibitors.

As concerns this clone: Its specific antigen is unknown. No qualities accompany the bases; no much larger clone lies one base away.

General conclusions and limits of the study: The antigen specificity of the peripheral T cells that underwent clonal expansion was not determined. In the 0.1-3.0 mg/kg groups, partial responders were among the patients with the lowest normalized peripheral clonal expansion, particularly in CD8+ T cells. Low levels of normalized T-cell clonal expansion were also shown by some nonresponding patients. After ivuxolimab, CD8+ T cells had more expanded clones than CD4+ T cells on average. At doses from 0.1 to 3.0 mg/kg, clonal expansion was seen in both CD4+ and CD8+ blood T cells between baseline and week 6.

The trial excluded patients who had a history of autoimmune disease or who were on systemic immunosuppression. Peripheral blood for TCR sequencing was collected from all dose cohorts at baseline, on cycle 4 day 1, and on cycle 7 day 1. Samples came from an open-label, multicenter, first-in-human phase I dose-escalation trial of ivuxolimab. Adults with locally advanced or metastatic melanoma, renal cell, hepatocellular, or head and neck squamous cell carcinoma were enrolled in the trial. CD4+ and CD8+ T cells were sorted separately from peripheral blood before TCR sequencing. Inclusive of the bounding cysteine and phenylalanine, the CDR3 is 13 residues long. Just the 39-base CDR3 DNA is kept, in frame starting at base 1. V was cut back by 4 bases and J by 1 base, leaving a gap of 7 bases between them. The germline V gene specifies MRHNA as CDR1 and SNTAGT as CDR2. For sequencing of the TCRbeta CDR3 region, genomic DNA was extracted from the sorted cells. The immunoSEQ Assay was used to sequence the TCRbeta CDR3 regions. Imported from immuneACCESS, the table was reduced by TCRdb to in-frame sequences with V and J called. These copies leave out some clones; in studies compared against another copy, an unresolved V gene accounts for under half, and the cause of the remainder is not known. This sample has tens of thousands of clones in its table, and approximately 85% of those were observed once. The top ten clones comprise less than 2.5% of the sample.

Sequenced material: CD4+ or CD8+ T cells sorted from blood, taken in a trial of the OX40 agonist ivuxolimab. The receptor chain draws on TRBV6-4 and TRBJ1-1, with no reliable assignment of the D segment. The source is an adult with an advanced solid tumor such as melanoma, head and neck, liver or kidney cancer. In nucleotide form, the sequence is TGTGCCAGCAGTGTACGGGAGAACACTGAAGCTTTCTTT. Its product reads: CASSVRENTEAFF.